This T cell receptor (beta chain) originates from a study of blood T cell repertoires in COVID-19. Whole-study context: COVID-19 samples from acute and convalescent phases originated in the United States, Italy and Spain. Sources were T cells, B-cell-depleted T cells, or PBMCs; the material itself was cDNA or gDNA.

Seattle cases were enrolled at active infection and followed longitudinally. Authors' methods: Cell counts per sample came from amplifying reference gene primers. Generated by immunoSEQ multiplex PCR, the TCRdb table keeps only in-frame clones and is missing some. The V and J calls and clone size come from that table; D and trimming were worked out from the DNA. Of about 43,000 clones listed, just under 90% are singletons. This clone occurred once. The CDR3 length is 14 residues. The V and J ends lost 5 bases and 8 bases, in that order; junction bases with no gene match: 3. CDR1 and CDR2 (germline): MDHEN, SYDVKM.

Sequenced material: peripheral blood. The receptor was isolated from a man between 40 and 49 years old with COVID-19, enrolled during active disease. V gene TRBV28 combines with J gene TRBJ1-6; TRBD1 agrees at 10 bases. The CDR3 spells CASSQDRGYSPLHF. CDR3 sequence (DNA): TGTGCCAGCAGTCAGGACAGGGGGTATTCACCCCTCCACTTT.